This T cell receptor (beta chain) was found in a study of blood T cell repertoires in COVID-19. Overall study context: The United States, Italy and Spain were the sources of the acute and convalescent COVID-19 samples.

Germline V lookup: CDR1 SGHRS, CDR2 YFSETQ. The CDR3 contains 17 residues. V was cut by 0 bases and J by 0 bases, with 13 bases left in between. In the original processing: Amplification of reference gene primers provided the estimated nucleated cell counts. Some clones are missing from TCRdb's copy, which holds only in-frame ones; the method was immunoSEQ multiplex PCR. The V and J calls and clone size were taken over from that table, and D and trimming were inferred from the DNA. This repertoire shows about 440,000 clones, about nine tenths found once; its top ten account for 10% to 15%. Material: peripheral blood. V usage is TRBV5-1 and J usage is TRBJ1-3; D possibly corresponds to TRBD1 (5 bases). The clonotype originates from a woman aged 45-59 years with COVID-19, enrolled during active disease. The DNA of the CDR3 is TGCGCCAGCAGCTTGGCCGGAGGGGACCTCTCTGGAAACACCATATATTTT. This translates into CASSLAGGDLSGNTIYF.